The TCR beta chain under discussion was sequenced for a study of blood T cell repertoires in COVID-19. Participants had their cohort set by participant-reported clinical history. Symptom resolution, clearance, or two negative PCRs marked donors in Cohort 3 as recovered. Germline V gives CDR1 ENHRY, CDR2 SYGVKD. The ends lost 2 bases at V and 8 bases at J; junction bases unmatched: 8. This CDR3 has 16 residues. As originally analysed: Amplification of reference gene primers was used by the study to estimate nucleated cell counts. The protocol was immunoSEQ multiplex PCR, while the TCRdb copy is restricted to in-frame clones and leaves out a portion. V, J and clone size reflect that table, while D and trimming were determined from the DNA. The sample lists a few hundred thousand clones; 88% were seen once. This clone was seen only once.

The sequenced material came from PBMCs or T cells enriched from blood (not recorded which). The V call is TRBV10-3, the J call TRBJ2-1, with TRBD2 matching 11 bases. The TCR was taken from a man aged 25-45 years who had recovered from COVID-19. DNA for the CDR3: TGTGCCATCAGTGAGGCACTAGCGGGGGTGGGTTATGAGCAGTTCTTC. It yields the protein CAISEALAGVGYEQFF.